In this sample, the clone carrying this T cell receptor (beta chain) turned up once. Antigen specificity is unknown. This specimen comes from a study of Ad26.COV2.S vaccination and SARS-CoV-2 variants. Study-level points and caveats: Vaccine recipients posted higher spike-specific TCR breadth than their placebo counterparts. Breadth measured for non-spike TCRs was similar across vaccine and placebo recipients. Substantial breadth was reportedly displayed by spike-specific CD8+ and CD4+ T cell responses after vaccination. An underestimation of total T cell responses may have resulted from the TCR breadth and depth analyses.

The table came from immunoSEQ multiplex PCR; TCRdb's copy has only in-frame clones and leaves some out. The table lists some 190,000 clones, around nine tenths of them singletons. This clonotype originated in a human donor who had recovered from COVID-19. The sequencing used peripheral blood, collected after recovery from COVID-19.

The CDR3 here is CASSADRGGQPQHF. CDR3 nucleotide sequence: TGTGCCAGTAGTGCCGACAGGGGCGGGCAGCCCCAGCATTTT. This rearrangement joins TRBV19 to TRBJ1-5, with TRBD1 identical over 8 bases. The junction had 7 bases not matched to a gene; V was cut back by 5 bases and J by 7 bases. CDR1 and CDR2 (germline): LNHDA, SQIVND (reference sequence). The CDR3 is 14 residues long.